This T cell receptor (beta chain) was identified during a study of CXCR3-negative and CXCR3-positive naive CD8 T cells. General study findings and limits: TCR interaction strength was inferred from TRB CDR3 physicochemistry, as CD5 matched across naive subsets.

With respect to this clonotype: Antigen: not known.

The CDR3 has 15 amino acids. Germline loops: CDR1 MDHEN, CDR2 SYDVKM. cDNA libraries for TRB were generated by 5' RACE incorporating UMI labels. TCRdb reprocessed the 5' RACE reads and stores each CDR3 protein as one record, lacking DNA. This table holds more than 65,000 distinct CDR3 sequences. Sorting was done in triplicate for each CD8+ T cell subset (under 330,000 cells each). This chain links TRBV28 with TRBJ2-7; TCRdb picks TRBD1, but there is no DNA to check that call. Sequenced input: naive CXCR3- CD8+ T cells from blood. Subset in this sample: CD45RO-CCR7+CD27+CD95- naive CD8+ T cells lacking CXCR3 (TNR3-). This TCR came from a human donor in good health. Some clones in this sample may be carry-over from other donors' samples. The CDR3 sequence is CASSPPTGVNYEQYF.